This T cell receptor beta chain was captured by sequencing in a study of low-dose radiotherapy and immunotherapy resistance in tumors. On the study more broadly: A total of 6.5 Gy was given to Cohort 1 as 0.5 Gy per fraction every 2 weeks. Dosing of intravenous cyclophosphamide at 200 mg/m2 occurred every two weeks and took place one day prior to radiation and immunotherapy. Patients took 300 mg oral aspirin daily for four cycles from cycle 1 day 1.

Both TCRalpha and TCRbeta chains were reverse transcribed with V-gene-specific primers. A constant-region primer paired with the V-primer adapter amplified TCRs over about 18 PCR cycles. Using its own MiXCR run on the reads, TCRdb lists one record per CDR3 protein. The repertoire has some 94,000 distinct CDR3 sequences, under 25% of them found once; the top ten carry 9.5% to 15%. CDR1 and CDR2 (germline): KGHDR, SFDVKD. CDR3 size: 14 residues. V shed 5 bases, J shed 5 bases, and the junction held 1 base outside the gene matches. As for time point: after trial treatment. Treatment here: LDRT plus nivolumab, ipilimumab, low-dose cyclophosphamide and aspirin (RACIN trial). Treatment combined nivolumab, ipilimumab, aspirin, low-dose cyclophosphamide and low-dose radiotherapy in a dose-escalation trial.

The TCR was taken from a female donor with ovarian cancer. The J gene is TRBJ2-1, the V gene TRBV24-1; TRBD2 matches 11 bases. The sequenced sample was PBMCs, obtained after low-dose radiotherapy plus immunotherapy. The CDR3 sequence: CATSATSGDNEQFF. The CDR3 nucleotides read TGTGCCACCAGTGCGACTAGCGGGGACAATGAGCAGTTCTTC.